This entry lists 3 T cell receptor beta chains sequenced from one sample in a study of beta chain features in type 1 diabetes. General observations from the study: Researchers report that Type 1 diabetes patients had moderately but significantly shorter TCRB CDR3s across all four CD4+ subsets.

Antigens of these TCRs are unknown. Expressed TCRB transcripts were sequenced, since all the RNA that had been isolated was reverse transcribed. Clones were read by immunoSEQ multiplex PCR, and TCRdb kept only the in-frame ones, dropping some. Among 250,000 or so clones listed, approximately 15% were seen once. Sequencing input: naive CD4+ T cells from blood. All receptors come from a man aged 30-40 years with type 1 diabetes.

The sample holds a few counts of this clone. The genes are TRBV7-9 and TRBJ2-3, with TRBD2 matching over 10 bases. The germline gives CDR1 SEHNR, CDR2 FQNEAQ (reference sequence). V shed 4 bases and J 2 bases; nucleotides not matched to a gene: 6. The CDR3 covers 16 residues. CDR3: CASSSRTSGHTDTQYF. The DNA of the CDR3 is TGTGCCAGCAGCTCCCGGACTAGCGGCCACACAGATACGCAGTATTTT.

This clone was counted a few times. This CDR3 is also generated by other DNA sequences in the sample. This sequence joins TRBV9 and TRBJ1-1, with no clear D. The CDR3 spans 12 residues. The V and J ends lost 3 bases and 0 bases respectively, with 3 bases between them. The germline V gene has CDR1 SGDLS and CDR2 YYNGEE. CDR3: CASSGVNTEAFF. CDR3 coding DNA: TGTGCCAGCAGCGGCGTGAACACTGAAGCTTTCTTT. The variable domain in full, completed from reference TRBV9 and TRBJ1-1, reads DSGVTQTPKHLITATGQRVTLRCSPRSGDLSVYWYQQSLDQGLQFLIQYYNGEERAKGNILERFSAQQFPDLHSELNLSSLELGDSALYFCASSGVNTEAFFGQGTRLTVV.

The chain carries TRBV15 and TRBJ1-2; 9 nucleotides line up with TRBD1. Germline lookup yields CDR1 LNHNV and CDR2 YYDKDF (reference sequence). The CDR3 spans 16 residues. The V and J ends lost 3 bases and 4 bases, in that order; junction bases with no gene match: 9. This CDR3 reads CATSSTATGGLYGYTF. The CDR3 bases are TGTGCCACCAGCAGCACGGCGACAGGGGGGCTCTATGGCTACACCTTC. Complete variable domain (other parts from reference TRBV15 and TRBJ1-2): DAMVIQNPRYQVTQFGKPVTLSCSQTLNHNVMYWYQQKSSQAPKLLFHYYDKDFNNEADTPDNFQSRRPNTSFCFLDIRSPGLGDTAMYLCATSSTATGGLYGYTFGSGTRLTVV.